This T cell receptor (beta chain) was found in a study of T cells in women clearing cervical HPV infection. Study-wide context: Donors had HPV16-related CIN3 or worse; 2 had invasive cancer. Study outcomes and limitations: Unknown T-cell numbers per sample may underlie the richness differences. Cases carried less TRBV6-7 than controls: approximately 0.1% versus 0.16%.

CDR1 is GTSNPN, CDR2 SVGIG, per germline (reference sequence). Trimming took 4 bases from V and 5 from J; bases not matched to a gene: 4. CDR3 length: 13 residues. As for this clone: Its target is not known. The CDR3 extends 3 residues past the end of the read, so its final part is completed from the germline J gene.

Measured with immunoSEQ multiplex PCR; TCRdb has only the in-frame clones, and not every one. The sample data list roughly 50,000 clones. Cervical HPV DNA detected by MY09/MY11 PCR, typed by dot-blot. V gene TRBV30 combines with J gene TRBJ2-7; 11 bases align to TRBD1. Sequenced: blood buffy coat. The TCR originated in a woman between 18 and 75 years old with a cervical HPV16 infection that either progressed to CIN3+ or cleared (not recorded which). Incomplete CDR3 DNA: TGTGCCTGGATACCGGGACAGGGGGACGAG. Translation: CAWIPGQGDE. From start to end, the CDR3 is CAWIPGQGDEQYF.